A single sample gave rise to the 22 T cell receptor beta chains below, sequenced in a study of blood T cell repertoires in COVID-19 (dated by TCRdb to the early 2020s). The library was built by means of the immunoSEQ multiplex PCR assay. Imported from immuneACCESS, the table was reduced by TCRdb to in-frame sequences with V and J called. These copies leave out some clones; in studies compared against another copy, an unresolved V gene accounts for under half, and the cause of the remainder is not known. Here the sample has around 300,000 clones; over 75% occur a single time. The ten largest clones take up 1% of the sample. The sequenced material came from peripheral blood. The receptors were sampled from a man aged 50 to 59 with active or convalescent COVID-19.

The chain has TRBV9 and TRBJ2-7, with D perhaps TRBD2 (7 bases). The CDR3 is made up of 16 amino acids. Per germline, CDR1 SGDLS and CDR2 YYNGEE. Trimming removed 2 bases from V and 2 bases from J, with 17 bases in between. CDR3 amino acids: CASSVGGTHFTYEQYF. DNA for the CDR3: TGTGCCAGCAGCGTGGGAGGGACACACTTTACCTACGAGCAGTACTTC. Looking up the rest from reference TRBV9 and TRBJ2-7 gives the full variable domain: DSGVTQTPKHLITATGQRVTLRCSPRSGDLSVYWYQQSLDQGLQFLIQYYNGEERAKGNILERFSAQQFPDLHSELNLSSLELGDSALYFCASSVGGTHFTYEQYFGPGTRLTVT.

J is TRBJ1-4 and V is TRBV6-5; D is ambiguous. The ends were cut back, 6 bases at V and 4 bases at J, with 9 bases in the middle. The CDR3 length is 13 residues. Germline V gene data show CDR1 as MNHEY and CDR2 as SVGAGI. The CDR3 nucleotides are TGTGCCAGCAGAGCAACGAATAATGAAAAACTGTTTTTT. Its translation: CASRATNNEKLFF.

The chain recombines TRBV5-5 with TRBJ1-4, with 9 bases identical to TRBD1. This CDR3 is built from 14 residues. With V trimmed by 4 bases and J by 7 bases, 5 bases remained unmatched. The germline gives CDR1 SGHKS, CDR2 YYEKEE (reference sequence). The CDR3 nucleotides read TGTGCCAGCAGCGACAGGGGGAAGAGTGAAAAACTGTTTTTT. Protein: CASSDRGKSEKLFF.

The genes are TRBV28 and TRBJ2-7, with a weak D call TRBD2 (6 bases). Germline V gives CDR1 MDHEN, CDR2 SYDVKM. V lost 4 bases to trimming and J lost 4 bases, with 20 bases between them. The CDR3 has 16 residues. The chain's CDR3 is CASSSGSGENTYEQYF. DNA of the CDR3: TGTGCCAGCAGTTCGGGATCGGGAGAGAATACTTACGAGCAGTACTTC. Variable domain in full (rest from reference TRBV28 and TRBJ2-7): DVKVTQSSRYLVKRTGEKVFLECVQDMDHENMFWYRQDPGLGLRLIYFSYDVKMKEKGDIPEGYSVSREKKERFSLILESASTNQTSMYLCASSSGSGENTYEQYFGPGTRLTVT.

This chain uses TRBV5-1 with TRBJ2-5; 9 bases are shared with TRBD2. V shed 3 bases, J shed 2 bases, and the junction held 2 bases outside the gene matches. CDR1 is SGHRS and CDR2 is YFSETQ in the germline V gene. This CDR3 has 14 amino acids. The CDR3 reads CASSWRGGQETQYF. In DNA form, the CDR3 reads TGCGCCAGCAGCTGGCGGGGGGGGCAAGAGACCCAGTACTTC.

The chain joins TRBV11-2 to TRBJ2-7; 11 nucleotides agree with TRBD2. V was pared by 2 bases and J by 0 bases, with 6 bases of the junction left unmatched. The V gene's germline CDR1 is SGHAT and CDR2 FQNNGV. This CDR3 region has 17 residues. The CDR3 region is CASSLLAGGFLSYEQYF. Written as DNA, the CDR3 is TGTGCCAGCAGCTTACTAGCGGGGGGTTTCCTCTCCTACGAGCAGTACTTC.

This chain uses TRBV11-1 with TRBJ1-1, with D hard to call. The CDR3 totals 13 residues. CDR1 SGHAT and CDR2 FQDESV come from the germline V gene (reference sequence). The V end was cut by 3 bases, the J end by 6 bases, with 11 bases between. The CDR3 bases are TGTGCCAGCAGCTTCCAGGCTCGGTCTGAAGCTTTCTTT. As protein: CASSFQARSEAFF.

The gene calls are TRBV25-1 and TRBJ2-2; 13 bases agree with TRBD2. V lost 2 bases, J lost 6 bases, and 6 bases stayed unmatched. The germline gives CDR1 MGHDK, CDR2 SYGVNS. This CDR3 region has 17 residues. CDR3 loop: CASSEQGLAGVSGELFF. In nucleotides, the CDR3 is TGTGCCAGCAGTGAACAAGGACTAGCGGGAGTATCCGGGGAGCTGTTTTTT.

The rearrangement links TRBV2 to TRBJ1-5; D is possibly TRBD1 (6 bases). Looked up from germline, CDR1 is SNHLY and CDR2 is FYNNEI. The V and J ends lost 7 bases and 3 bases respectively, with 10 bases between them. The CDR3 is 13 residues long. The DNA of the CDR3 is TGTGCCAGCATACAGGGCCTCAATCAGCCCCAGCATTTT. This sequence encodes CASIQGLNQPQHF.

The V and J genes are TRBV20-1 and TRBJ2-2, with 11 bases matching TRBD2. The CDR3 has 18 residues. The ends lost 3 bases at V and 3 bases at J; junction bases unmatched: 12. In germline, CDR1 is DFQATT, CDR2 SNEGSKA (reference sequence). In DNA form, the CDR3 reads TGCAGTGCTAGTCGGCCCTCACTAGCGGGAGTTTACACCGGGGAGCTGTTTTTT. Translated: CSASRPSLAGVYTGELFF.

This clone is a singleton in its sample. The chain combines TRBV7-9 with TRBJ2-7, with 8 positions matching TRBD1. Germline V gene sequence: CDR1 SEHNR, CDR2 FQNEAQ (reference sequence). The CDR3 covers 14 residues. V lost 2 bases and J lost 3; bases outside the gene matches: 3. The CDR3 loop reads CASSLRQGYYEQYF. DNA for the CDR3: TGTGCCAGCAGCTTACGACAGGGGTACTACGAGCAGTACTTC.

DNA for the CDR3: TGTGCCAGCAGTTTGACAGGGGATACGCAGTATTTT. It specifies CASSLTGDTQYF. The chain has TRBV2 and TRBJ2-3, with 7 bases matching TRBD1. Germline V gene sequence: CDR1 SNHLY, CDR2 FYNNEI. V shed 5 bases and J 6 bases; nucleotides not matched to a gene: 2. This CDR3 contains 12 residues.

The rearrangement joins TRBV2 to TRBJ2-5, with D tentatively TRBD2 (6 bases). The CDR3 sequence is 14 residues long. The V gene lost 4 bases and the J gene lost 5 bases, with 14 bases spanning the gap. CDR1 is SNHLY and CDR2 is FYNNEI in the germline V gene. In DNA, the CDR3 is TGTGCCAGCAGTGCCCAGGGACTGCTTGAGACCCAGTACTTC. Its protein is CASSAQGLLETQYF.

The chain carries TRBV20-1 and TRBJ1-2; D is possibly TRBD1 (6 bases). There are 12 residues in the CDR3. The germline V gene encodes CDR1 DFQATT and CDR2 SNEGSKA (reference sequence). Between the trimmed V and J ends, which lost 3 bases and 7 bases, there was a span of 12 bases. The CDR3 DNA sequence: TGCAGTGCTAGTGGGCCAGGGGCTGGCTACACCTTC. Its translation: CSASGPGAGYTF.

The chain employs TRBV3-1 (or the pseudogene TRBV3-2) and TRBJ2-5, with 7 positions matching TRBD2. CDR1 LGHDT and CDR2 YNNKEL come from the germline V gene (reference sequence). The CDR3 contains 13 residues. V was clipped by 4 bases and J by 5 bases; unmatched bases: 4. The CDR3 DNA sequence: TGTGCCAGCAGCCCCTGGGGGGGGGAGACCCAGTACTTC. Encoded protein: CASSPWGGETQYF.

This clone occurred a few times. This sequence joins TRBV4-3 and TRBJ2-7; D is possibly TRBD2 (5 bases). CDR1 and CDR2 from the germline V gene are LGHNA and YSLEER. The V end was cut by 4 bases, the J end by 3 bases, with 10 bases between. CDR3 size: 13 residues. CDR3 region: CASSPTRGYEQYF. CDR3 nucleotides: TGCGCCAGCAGCCCAACTAGAGGCTACGAGCAGTACTTC.

CDR3 DNA: TGTGCCAGCAACTTATTCGCTACCTCAGCTGGGAGGGAGACTGAAGCTTTCTTT. Protein sequence: CASNLFATSAGRETEAFF. The genes are TRBV5-5 and TRBJ1-1, with no clear D. The CDR3 loop spans 18 amino acids. CDR1 SGHKS and CDR2 YYEKEE come from the germline V gene (reference sequence). V dropped 6 bases and J dropped 5 bases, with 29 bases sitting between them.

CDR3 residues: CATSDPGTGPIGAFF. The DNA of the CDR3 is TGTGCCACCAGTGATCCCGGGACAGGGCCTATTGGTGCTTTCTTT. The rearrangement uses TRBV24-1 and TRBJ1-1, with TRBD1 matching 9 bases. The CDR3 is made up of 15 amino acids. V lost 3 bases to trimming and J lost 11 bases; unmatched junction nucleotides: 12. Germline V lookup: CDR1 KGHDR, CDR2 SFDVKD.

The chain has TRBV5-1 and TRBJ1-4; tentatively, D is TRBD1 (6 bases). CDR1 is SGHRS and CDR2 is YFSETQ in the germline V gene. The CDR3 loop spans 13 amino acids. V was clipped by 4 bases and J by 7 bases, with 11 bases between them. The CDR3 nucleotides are TGCGCCAGCAGCCAGCAGGACAGTGAAAAACTGTTTTTT. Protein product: CASSQQDSEKLFF. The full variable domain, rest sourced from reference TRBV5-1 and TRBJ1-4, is KAGVTQTPRYLIKTRGQQVTLSCSPISGHRSVSWYQQTPGQGLQFLFEYFSETQRNKGNFPGRFSGRQFSNSRSEMNVSTLELGDSALYLCASSQQDSEKLFFGSGTQLSVL.

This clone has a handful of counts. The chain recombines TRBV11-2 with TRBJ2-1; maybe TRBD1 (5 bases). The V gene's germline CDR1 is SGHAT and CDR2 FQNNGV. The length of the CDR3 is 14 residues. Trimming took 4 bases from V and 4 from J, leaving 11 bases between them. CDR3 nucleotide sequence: TGTGCCAGCAGCTCGCAGGGCCCATACAATGAGCAGTTCTTC. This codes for CASSSQGPYNEQFF.

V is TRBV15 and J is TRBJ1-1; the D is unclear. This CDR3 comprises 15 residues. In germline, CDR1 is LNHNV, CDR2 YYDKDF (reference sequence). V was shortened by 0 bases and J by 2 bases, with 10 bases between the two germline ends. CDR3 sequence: CATSRDPGGNTEAFF. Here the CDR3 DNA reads TGTGCCACCAGCAGAGATCCGGGAGGAAACACTGAAGCTTTCTTT.

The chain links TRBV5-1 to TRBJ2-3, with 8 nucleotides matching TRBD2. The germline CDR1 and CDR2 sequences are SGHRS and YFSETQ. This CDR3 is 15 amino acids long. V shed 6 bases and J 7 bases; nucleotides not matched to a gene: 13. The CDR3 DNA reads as TGCGCCAGCATTCCGGGGGGCAGCGGGAGCAATACGCAGTATTTT. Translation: CASIPGGSGSNTQYF.